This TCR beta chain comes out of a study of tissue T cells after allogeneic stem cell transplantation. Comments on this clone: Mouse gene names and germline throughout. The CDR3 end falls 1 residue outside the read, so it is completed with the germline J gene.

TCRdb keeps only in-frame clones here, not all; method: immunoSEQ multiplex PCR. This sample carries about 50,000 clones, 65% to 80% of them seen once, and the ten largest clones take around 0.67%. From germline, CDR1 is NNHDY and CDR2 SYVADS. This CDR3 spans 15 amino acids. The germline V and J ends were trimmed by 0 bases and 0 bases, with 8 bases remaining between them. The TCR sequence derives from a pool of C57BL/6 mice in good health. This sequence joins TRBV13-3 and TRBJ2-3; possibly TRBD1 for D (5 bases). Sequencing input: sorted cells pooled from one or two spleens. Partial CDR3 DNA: TGTGCCAGCAGTGATGGGACAAATAGTGCAGAAACGCTGTAT. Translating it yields CASSDGTNSAETLY. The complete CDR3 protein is CASSDGTNSAETLYF.